The clone carrying this TCR beta chain was observed a handful of times. Its antigen is unidentified. The data were obtained in a study of T cells after yellow fever vaccination. Study-level points and caveats: Clonotypes shared by both compartments, CD4 and CD8, made up a small share. Reappearing after the booster were most of the clones from primary vaccination (less than 98% CD4, around 90% CD8). Abundant contaminating clonotypes from the bulk population could appear in FACS-sorted repertoires.

Template-switching 5'RACE yielded the TCR cDNA; a universal primer site and UMIs were added in the process. MiXCR was run by TCRdb on the 5' RACE reads, yielding one entry per CDR3 protein. The sample lists just under 600,000 distinct CDR3 sequences; approximately 12% were seen once. Per germline, CDR1 SQVTM and CDR2 ANQGSEA. The CDR3 runs 14 residues. The germline V and J ends were trimmed by 1 base and 2 bases, with 10 bases remaining between them. This clonotype was obtained from a man aged 30-40 years who received the YFV17D yellow fever vaccine. This specimen consisted of PBMCs, obtained on the day of the yellow fever booster vaccination. The gene calls are TRBV29-1 and TRBJ2-3; TRBD1 is a possible D gene (5 bases). The CDR3 sequence is CSVEGGLDTDTQYF. CDR3 in DNA: TGCAGCGTTGAAGGGGGCCTTGACACAGATACGCAGTATTTT.